This T cell receptor beta chain appears in the sequencing data of a study of CD8 T cells in Susac syndrome (dated by TCRdb to the late 2010s). About the investigation overall: Whether CD8+ T cell activation and differentiation in Susac syndrome was antigen driven was tested using repertoire sequencing. General study outcomes and caveats: The number of individuals in the TCR sequencing and HLA analysis was acknowledged as relatively small.

High-throughput TCR beta sequencing profiled peripheral blood CD8+ and CD4+ T cells from healthy donors, Susac syndrome patients and multiple sclerosis patients. Healthy donors were age- and sex-matched controls. Bulk CD8+ and CD4+ T cells were purified by magnetic negative isolation, whereas CD8+ TEMRA cells were enriched by FACS. Blood was drawn into EDTA tubes, processed within 24 hours, and PBMCs were isolated by density gradient centrifugation. PBMCs destined for TCR sequencing were cryopreserved in liquid nitrogen and later thawed in a 37 °C water bath. Purity of sorted or isolated CD4+, CD8+ and CD8+ TEMRA cells was at least 90%. In regard to this clonotype: Its antigen specificity is not known. Within one base of it there is no much larger clone, and no base qualities were kept.

Counted from cysteine to phenylalanine, this CDR3 has 15 amino acids. Only the CDR3 DNA stays, 45 bases, in frame from base 1. The CDR1 and CDR2 encoded by the germline V gene are SQVTM and ANQGSEA. V was cut back by 0 bases and J by 1 base, leaving a gap of 12 bases between them. RNA was extracted using the RNeasy kit, and about 0.45 to 1 microgram was reverse transcribed with random hexamers. The immunoSEQ multiplex PCR assay, covering 54 Vbeta and 13 Jbeta segments, was used to amplify TCR beta CDR3 regions. PCR amplification bias was corrected using a synthetic template baseline for primer optimization and computational correction. On the authors' methods: Only productive sequences were kept, with reads annotated to V, D and J genes according to IMGT and analyzed in immunoSEQ Analyzer. Clonality was calculated as one minus the Shannon entropy normalized by log2 of the number of productive unique sequences. For each patient and control, public and private clones were evaluated within the 100 most prevalent clones. Clones were defined as Susac-specific if absent from the healthy and MS cohorts, from around 1,100 published viral clones and from other ImmuneACCESS disease sequences. TCRdb reprocessing: public reads trimmed at Q25 with fastp, clones called with MiXCR, in-frame beta chains kept. Rows with one shared CDR3 protein collapse into an entry with the most common genes and DNA. The V and J calls and clone size are TCRdb's, not the authors'. The sample profile shows roughly 180,000 distinct CDR3 sequences; around 94% of them were found once. About 0.13% of the sample lies in the top ten.

The sequence is built from TRBV29-1 and TRBJ2-5; TRBD2 is possibly the D segment (6 matching bases). Sequencing used CD4+ T cells from PBMCs. The sequence derives from a human donor in good health. The nucleotide sequence is TGCAGCGTTGAAGATTTTGGAGGGACCCAAGAGACCCAGTACTTC. Its coded protein is CSVEDFGGTQETQYF.